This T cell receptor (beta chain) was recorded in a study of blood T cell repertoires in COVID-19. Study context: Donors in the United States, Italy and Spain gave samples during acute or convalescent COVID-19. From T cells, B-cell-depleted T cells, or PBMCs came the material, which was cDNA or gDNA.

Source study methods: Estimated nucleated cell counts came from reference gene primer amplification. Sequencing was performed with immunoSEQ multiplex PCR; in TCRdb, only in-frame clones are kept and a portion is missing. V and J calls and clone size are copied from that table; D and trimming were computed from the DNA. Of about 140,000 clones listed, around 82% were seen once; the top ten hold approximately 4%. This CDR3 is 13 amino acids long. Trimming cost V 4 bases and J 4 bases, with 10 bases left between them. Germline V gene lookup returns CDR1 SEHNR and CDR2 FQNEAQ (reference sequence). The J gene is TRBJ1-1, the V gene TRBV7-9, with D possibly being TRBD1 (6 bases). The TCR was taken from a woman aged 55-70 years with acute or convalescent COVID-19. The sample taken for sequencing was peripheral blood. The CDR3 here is CASSSTGTTEAFF. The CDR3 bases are TGTGCCAGCAGCTCCACAGGGACCACTGAAGCTTTCTTT.